One sample yielded the 28 T cell receptor beta chains listed below, sequenced in a study of shared clonotypes between healthy human individuals. Assay: immunoSEQ multiplex PCR; the TCRdb copy retains only in-frame clones and omits some. The repertoire holds approximately 1.5 million clones, with around 98% as singletons. Sequences were obtained from naive CD4+ T cells sorted from blood. Subset noted: CD45RA+ positively selected. The receptor set was obtained from a young man in good health.

This CDR3 reads CASYRDFQETQYF. The CDR3 nucleotides are TGTGCCAGCTACAGAGACTTCCAAGAGACCCAGTACTTC. The J gene is TRBJ2-5, the V gene TRBV28; D is unresolved. The V gene's germline CDR1 is MDHEN and CDR2 SYDVKM. This CDR3 contains 13 residues. The V and J ends lost 8 bases and 1 base respectively, with 11 bases between them.

This chain uses TRBV30 with TRBJ2-3; D not certain. V lost 3 bases, J lost 3 bases, and 10 bases lay in between. CDR3 length: 13 residues. CDR1 GTSNPN and CDR2 SVGIG come from the germline V gene (reference sequence). CDR3 bases: TGTGCCTGGAGCCTGGCGTTAACAGATACGCAGTATTTT. It specifies CAWSLALTDTQYF.

The chain links TRBV6-1 to TRBJ1-2; D remains unclear. V was cut by 0 bases and J by 5 bases, with 7 bases left in between. Per the germline V gene, CDR1 is MNHNS and CDR2 is SASEGT. The CDR3 contains 13 residues. CDR3 sequence: CASSEAGFYGYTF. For the CDR3, the DNA is TGTGCCAGCAGTGAAGCGGGGTTTTATGGCTACACCTTC.

The V call is TRBV7-6, the J call TRBJ2-3; 8 nucleotides align to TRBD2. The CDR3 runs to 15 residues. The J segment lost 0 bases and the V segment lost 3 bases, leaving 2 bases of the junction unmatched. CDR1 and CDR2 (germline): SGHVS, FNYEAQ. The CDR3 sequence is CASSLSGRSTDTQYF. As DNA, the CDR3 is TGTGCCAGCAGCTTGAGCGGGAGAAGCACAGATACGCAGTATTTT.

The gene calls are TRBV10-1 and TRBJ2-1, with D unclear. V lost 3 bases and J 6 bases, leaving 9 bases between the germline ends. The germline V gene has CDR1 WNHNN and CDR2 SYGVQD (reference sequence). This CDR3 is built from 13 residues. The CDR3: CASSDGALNEQFF. The CDR3 DNA sequence: TGCGCCAGCAGTGACGGTGCCCTCAATGAGCAGTTCTTC.

The chain joins TRBV7-6 to TRBJ2-2; 7 nucleotides align to TRBD2. From germline, CDR1 is SGHVS and CDR2 FNYEAQ. V dropped 5 bases and J dropped 5; count of bases not matched to a gene: 17. This CDR3 has 18 residues. CDR3: CASSPRRASGEGTGELFF. The CDR3 DNA is TGTGCCAGCAGCCCCCGTCGGGCTAGCGGAGAGGGGACCGGGGAGCTGTTTTTT.

The chain combines TRBV19 with TRBJ1-5; weak D call: TRBD1 (5 bases). The ends were cut back, 8 bases at V and 4 bases at J, with 21 bases in the middle. Germline CDR1 and CDR2: LNHDA and SQIVND (reference sequence). This CDR3 region has 16 residues. CDR3: CASLPKRGRENQPQHF. DNA for the CDR3: TGTGCCAGTCTACCCAAGAGGGGTCGTGAGAATCAGCCCCAGCATTTT.

The chain is built from TRBV18 and TRBJ2-1; 7 nucleotides line up with TRBD1. CDR1 and CDR2 from the germline V gene are KGHSH and LQKENI. With 1 base clipped from V and 1 base from J, the junction kept 7 bases outside the gene matches. This CDR3 region has 17 residues. The CDR3 DNA sequence: TGTGCCAGCTCACCACTCCGGACAGGTGATTCCTACAATGAGCAGTTCTTC. As protein: CASSPLRTGDSYNEQFF. Filled out from reference TRBV18 and TRBJ2-1, the complete variable domain reads NAGVMQNPRHLVRRRGQEARLRCSPMKGHSHVYWYRQLPEEGLKFMVYLQKENIIDESGMPKERFSAEFPKEGPSILRIQQVVRGDSAAYFCASSPLRTGDSYNEQFFGPGTRLTVL.

The chain carries TRBV18 and TRBJ1-2, with a weak D call TRBD1 (5 bases). Germline-derived CDR1 and CDR2 are KGHSH and LQKENI. The CDR3 sequence is 14 residues long. The germline V and J ends were trimmed by 3 bases and 5 bases, with 13 bases remaining between them. CDR3 sequence reads: CASSPLRQTYGYTF. The CDR3 DNA sequence: TGTGCCAGCTCACCTCTCCGACAGACGTATGGCTACACCTTC.

J is TRBJ1-1 and V is TRBV6-1; D gene unclear. The germline V gene has CDR1 MNHNS and CDR2 SASEGT. The CDR3 loop spans 13 amino acids. The ends were cut back, 9 bases at V and 0 bases at J, with 11 bases in the middle. Here the CDR3 DNA reads TGTGCCAGTTTCTATAAAATGAACACTGAAGCTTTCTTT. It translates to CASFYKMNTEAFF.

The genes are TRBV7-3 and TRBJ1-1; the D is unclear. Trimming took off 7 bases at V and 0 bases at J, with 12 bases between the two ends. The length of the CDR3 is 14 residues. Germline V gene data show CDR1 as SGHTA and CDR2 as FQGTGA. CDR3 loop: CASKPGPLNTEAFF. In DNA form, the CDR3 reads TGTGCCAGCAAACCCGGGCCCTTGAACACTGAAGCTTTCTTT.

The CDR3 nucleotides are TGTGCCAGCAGTCCCAAAGGGACCTTAGGAGATACGCAGTATTTT. The encoded protein is CASSPKGTLGDTQYF. V and J are TRBV28 and TRBJ2-3, with D perhaps assigned TRBD1 or TRBD2 (5 bases each). In germline, CDR1 is MDHEN, CDR2 SYDVKM. V dropped 5 bases and J dropped 5 bases, with 17 bases sitting between them. The CDR3 sequence is 15 residues long.

Remarks on this clone: Other DNA sequences in the same sample also yield this CDR3. The chain carries TRBV29-1 and TRBJ2-7; D is undetermined. This CDR3 is built from 11 residues. Germline V gene lookup returns CDR1 SQVTM and CDR2 ANQGSEA. V dropped 0 bases and J dropped 5 bases, with 5 bases sitting between them. For the CDR3, the DNA is TGCAGCGTTGAAGATCGTGACGAGCAGTACTTC. Protein sequence: CSVEDRDEQYF.

The chain carries TRBV7-8 and TRBJ2-1; 7 bases are shared with TRBD1. The CDR3 totals 16 residues. Germline lookup yields CDR1 SGHVS and CDR2 FQNEAQ. V trimming: 0 bases; J trimming: 8 bases; junction bases outside the gene matches: 10. CDR3 sequence (DNA): TGTGCCAGCAGCTTAGCGCTTCCTGGACAGGTCGATGAGCAGTTCTTC. This translates into CASSLALPGQVDEQFF.

The V call is TRBV6-5, the J call TRBJ2-7; D unresolved. The ends were cut back, 0 bases at V and 0 bases at J, with 9 bases in the middle. Per the germline V gene, CDR1 is MNHEY and CDR2 is SVGAGI. The CDR3 has 15 residues. CDR3 coding DNA: TGTGCCAGCAGTTACTCGGAAGCTTACTCCTACGAGCAGTACTTC. This encodes CASSYSEAYSYEQYF.

The chain recombines TRBV15 with TRBJ2-7; no clear D. Germline CDR1 LNHNV, CDR2 YYDKDF (reference sequence). V shed 0 bases and J shed 0 bases, with 6 bases lying between them. CDR3 length equals 14 residues. CDR3 region: CATSRETHSYEQYF. The CDR3 DNA reads as TGTGCCACCAGCAGAGAGACTCACTCCTACGAGCAGTACTTC.

V is TRBV29-1 and J is TRBJ2-7, with 15 bases that match TRBD2. V shed 7 bases, J shed 2 bases, and the junction held 9 bases outside the gene matches. The CDR3 runs 16 residues. CDR1 SQVTM and CDR2 ANQGSEA come from the germline V gene. The CDR3 here is CSAQGLAGGPTYEQYF. As DNA, the CDR3 is TGCAGCGCACAGGGACTAGCGGGAGGCCCAACCTACGAGCAGTACTTC.

V is TRBV29-1 and J is TRBJ2-7; 12 nucleotides match TRBD2. Germline CDR1 SQVTM, CDR2 ANQGSEA. The CDR3 is made up of 13 amino acids. Germline trimming cut 7 bases from V and 6 bases from J; bases unmatched to any gene: 7. In DNA, the CDR3 is TGCAGCGCGAGACTAGCGGGAGCTAGCGAGCAGTACTTC. Translated: CSARLAGASEQYF.

The chain recombines TRBV25-1 with TRBJ1-5; the D is unclear. The V and J ends lost 4 bases and 4 bases respectively, with 5 bases between them. Per germline, CDR1 MGHDK and CDR2 SYGVNS. The CDR3 runs to 12 residues. CDR3 in DNA: TGTGCCAGCAGTGTTCAAAATCAGCCCCAGCATTTT. Translated, it gives CASSVQNQPQHF.

The rearrangement joins TRBV11-3 to TRBJ1-2, with D unresolved. This CDR3 spans 14 amino acids. V was trimmed by 0 bases and J by 2 bases, leaving 7 bases between them. The germline V gene encodes CDR1 SGHNT and CDR2 YENEEA. The CDR3 bases are TGTGCCAGCAGCTTAGAGGTTCCAAACTATGGCTACACCTTC. This translates into CASSLEVPNYGYTF.

The rearrangement uses TRBV6-6 and TRBJ2-1; a weak D match, TRBD1 (5 bases). CDR1 and CDR2 from the germline V gene are MNHNY and SVGAGI (reference sequence). Trimming took 5 bases from V and 12 from J, leaving 11 bases between them. There are 11 residues in the CDR3. CDR3 protein: CASSTDRGQFF. CDR3 in DNA: TGTGCCAGCAGTACAGACAGAGGGCAGTTCTTC.

Only one count was recorded for this clone. This chain connects TRBV9 to TRBJ1-5; D is unresolved. The V gene's germline CDR1 is SGDLS and CDR2 YYNGEE. The CDR3 runs 20 residues. Trimming stripped 4 bases from V and 0 bases from J, with 26 bases between. The CDR3 sequence: CASSPYGITGGLFSNQPQHF. The CDR3 nucleotides read TGTGCCAGCAGCCCTTACGGAATCACCGGCGGGCTATTTAGCAATCAGCCCCAGCATTTT. The variable domain in full, completed from reference TRBV9 and TRBJ1-5, reads DSGVTQTPKHLITATGQRVTLRCSPRSGDLSVYWYQQSLDQGLQFLIQYYNGEERAKGNILERFSAQQFPDLHSELNLSSLELGDSALYFCASSPYGITGGLFSNQPQHFGDGTRLSIL.

The chain combines TRBV7-2 with TRBJ1-1; D is perhaps TRBD1 (6 bases). The CDR3 extends over 15 amino acids. V lost 1 base and J lost 1, with 10 bases in between. CDR1 and CDR2 (germline): SGHTA, FQGNSA. CDR3 bases: TGTGCCAGCAGCTTAGTGGGGGGGCCGAACACTGAAGCTTTCTTT. Encoded protein: CASSLVGGPNTEAFF.

This clone has a handful of counts. The same CDR3 also results from other DNA sequences found in this sample. V is TRBV7-9 and J is TRBJ2-2, with D unresolved. CDR1 SEHNR and CDR2 FQNEAQ come from the germline V gene (reference sequence). The germline V and J ends were trimmed by 6 bases and 6 bases, with 2 bases remaining between them. The CDR3 extends over 10 amino acids. CDR3 nucleotides: TGTGCCAGCAGTCCCGGGGAGCTGTTTTTT. Its protein is CASSPGELFF.

The V and J genes are TRBV11-2 and TRBJ1-2, with D possibly being TRBD1 (5 bases). The CDR3 loop spans 13 amino acids. The germline V gene has CDR1 SGHAT and CDR2 FQNNGV. The V and J ends lost 6 bases and 4 bases respectively, with 12 bases between them. The CDR3 nucleotides are TGTGCCAGCAGTTCTTCAGGGCGCTATGGCTACACCTTC. This codes for CASSSSGRYGYTF.

This chain uses TRBV5-1 with TRBJ2-1, with 14 bases fitting TRBD2. The CDR3 is 16 residues long. Germline assignment: CDR1 SGHRS and CDR2 YFSETQ. V was clipped by 0 bases and J by 7 bases; unmatched bases: 3. CDR3: CASSLGLAGGPNEQFF. The CDR3 coding sequence is TGCGCCAGCAGCTTGGGACTAGCGGGAGGGCCGAATGAGCAGTTCTTC.

The CDR3 sequence is CASTSRRGRYTEAFF. The DNA for the CDR3 is TGTGCCAGCACCTCTCGCCGGGGGCGTTACACTGAAGCTTTCTTT. The chain is built from TRBV28 and TRBJ1-1; a possible D gene is TRBD1 (6 bases). CDR1 and CDR2 from the germline V gene are MDHEN and SYDVKM. V was shortened by 7 bases and J by 3 bases, with 18 bases between the two germline ends. This CDR3 spans 15 amino acids.

The chain uses TRBV6-1 and TRBJ1-1; unclear D gene. CDR1 and CDR2 from the germline V gene are MNHNS and SASEGT. CDR3 length equals 14 residues. Deletions cut 4 bases from V and 2 bases from J, with 11 bases between. CDR3 loop: CASSVEMENTEAFF. In DNA form, the CDR3 reads TGTGCCAGCAGTGTAGAGATGGAAAACACTGAAGCTTTCTTT.